This is a list of T cell receptor beta chains from one sample in a study of cytomegalovirus exposure and HLA in healthy donors. Assay: immunoSEQ multiplex PCR; the TCRdb copy retains only in-frame clones and omits some. The table lists about 35,000 clones, 76% of them singletons. Sequences were obtained from PBMCs. These receptors were taken from a woman in her twenties or thirties in good health and CMV-seropositive. The CDR3 runs from the conserved cysteine through the conserved F or W. The order of the fields is V gene, D gene, J gene, CDR3 protein, CDR3 DNA. D genes are given only for firm matches.

TRBV28	TRBD1	TRBJ1-1	CASSLNLGTGLPRHEAFF	TGTGCCAGCAGTCTGAACCTCGGGACAGGGTTACCCCGCCATGAAGCTTTCTTT
TRBV12-5	TRBD1	TRBJ2-2	CASDMDRGLADTGELFF	TGTGCTAGTGATATGGACAGGGGGCTGGCAGACACCGGGGAGCTGTTTTTT
TRBV10-3	TRBD1	TRBJ2-1	CATEGQGAGEQFF	TGTGCCACCGAAGGACAGGGGGCAGGTGAGCAGTTCTTC
TRBV11-2	TRBD1	TRBJ2-7	CASSRDPGQIYEQYF	TGTGCCAGCAGTCGAGACCCGGGACAGATCTACGAGCAGTACTTC
TRBV28	TRBD1	TRBJ2-1	CASRRWGQGNNEQFF	TGTGCCAGCAGACGGTGGGGACAGGGGAACAATGAGCAGTTCTTC
TRBV9	TRBD1	TRBJ1-2	CASSSGTGYNYGYTF	TGTGCCAGCAGCTCCGGGACAGGGTATAACTATGGCTACACCTTC
TRBV18	NA	TRBJ2-5	CASSNQETQYF	TGTGCCAGCTCCAACCAAGAGACCCAGTACTTC
TRBV27	TRBD1	TRBJ2-7	CASSISRGLGSYEQYF	TGTGCCAGCAGTATAAGCAGGGGGCTAGGGTCCTACGAGCAGTACTTC
TRBV30	NA	TRBJ1-1	CAWRQGVSGTEAFF	TGTGCCTGGCGCCAAGGGGTCTCAGGGACTGAAGCTTTCTTT
TRBV30	NA	TRBJ1-4	CAWRRDTANEKLFF	TGTGCCTGGAGAAGGGACACCGCTAATGAAAAACTGTTTTTT
TRBV27	TRBD2	TRBJ2-1	CASSPRLAGRHNEQFF	TGTGCCAGCAGTCCTCGACTAGCGGGGAGGCACAATGAGCAGTTCTTC
TRBV7-9	NA	TRBJ2-5	CASSWGDRETQYF	TGTGCCAGCAGCTGGGGGGACAGAGAGACCCAGTACTTC
TRBV28	TRBD2	TRBJ2-1	CASSSHSAGRVGNEQFF	TGTGCCAGCAGTTCCCATTCAGCGGGGAGGGTTGGCAATGAGCAGTTCTTC